This T cell receptor beta chain emerged from a study of OX40 agonist ivuxolimab in advanced cancers. Across the study: Patients were infused with ivuxolimab every 2 weeks at 0.01 to 10 mg/kg. Whole-study results and caveats: Fewer expanded clones were found on average in CD4+ than in CD8+ T cells. Expanded peripheral T cell antigen specificity was not determined.

About this clone: Its antigen is not known.

Germline loops: CDR1 SNHLY, CDR2 FYNNEI. V shed 5 bases and J 2 bases; nucleotides not matched to a gene: 6. The CDR3 contains 15 residues. Libraries were prepared by immunoSEQ multiplex PCR; TCRdb keeps only in-frame clonotypes and omits some of them. Of around 19,000 clones listed, 65% to 90% are singletons. This specimen was CD4+ or CD8+ T cells sorted from blood, taken in a trial of the OX40 agonist ivuxolimab. V and J are TRBV2 and TRBJ2-7; 10 positions match TRBD2. The source is an adult with an advanced solid tumor such as melanoma, head and neck, liver or kidney cancer. CDR3 nucleotides: TGTGCCAGCAGTATTAGCGGGGGGACCCCCTACGAGCAGTACTTC. Translated: CASSISGGTPYEQYF. Based on the CDR3 plus reference TRBV2 and TRBJ2-7, the full variable domain is EPEVTQTPSHQVTQMGQEVILRCVPISNHLYFYWYRQILGQKVEFLVSFYNNEISEKSEIFDDQFSVERPDGSNFTLKIRSTKLEDSAMYFCASSISGGTPYEQYFGPGTRLTVT.